Shown below are 10 T cell receptor beta chains from a single sample sequenced in a study of blood T cell repertoires in COVID-19. Sequencing used immunoSEQ multiplex PCR; TCRdb keeps in-frame clones, though not all of them. Among over 150,000 clones listed, about four fifths were seen once. The sequenced sample was peripheral blood. These receptors originate from a woman older than 75 with COVID-19, enrolled during active disease.

The CDR3 DNA follows: TGTGCCAGCAGCCCGAGGGGACTAGCGGGGGGTAATGAGCAGTTCTTC. Encoded protein: CASSPRGLAGGNEQFF. The chain has TRBV7-2 and TRBJ2-1; TRBD2 matches 15 bases. Trimming took 5 bases from V and 7 from J; bases not matched to a gene: 6. This CDR3 region has 16 residues. Germline lookup yields CDR1 SGHTA and CDR2 FQGNSA.

The chain has TRBV7-8 and TRBJ1-5, with D tentatively TRBD1 (6 bases). The CDR3 is 14 residues long. Between the trimmed V and J ends, which lost 5 bases and 7 bases, there was a span of 15 bases. Germline V gene sequence: CDR1 SGHVS, CDR2 FQNEAQ. CDR3 in amino acids: CASSPEGVGQPQHF. CDR3 coding DNA: TGTGCCAGCAGCCCAGAGGGGGTAGGACAGCCCCAGCATTTT.

V is TRBV2 and J is TRBJ2-2; the D gene is possibly TRBD2 (6 bases). This CDR3 spans 13 amino acids. Trimming pared 5 bases from V and 6 bases from J, leaving 10 bases between. Per germline, CDR1 SNHLY and CDR2 FYNNEI. CDR3 amino acids: CASSLAWAGELFF. CDR3 nucleotide sequence: TGTGCCAGCAGTCTAGCGTGGGCCGGGGAGCTGTTTTTT.

The CDR3 protein is CASSTRVATNEKLFF. The CDR3 DNA follows: TGTGCCAGCAGTACCCGGGTTGCAACTAATGAAAAACTGTTTTTT. The chain joins TRBV28 to TRBJ1-4, with D uncertain. Trimming stripped 5 bases from V and 0 bases from J, with 10 bases between. Germline CDR1 reads MDHEN; CDR2 reads SYDVKM. The CDR3 consists of 15 residues. The full variable domain, completed using reference TRBV28 and TRBJ1-4, is DVKVTQSSRYLVKRTGEKVFLECVQDMDHENMFWYRQDPGLGLRLIYFSYDVKMKEKGDIPEGYSVSREKKERFSLILESASTNQTSMYLCASSTRVATNEKLFFGSGTQLSVL.

This chain uses TRBV5-1 with TRBJ1-4, with D possibly being TRBD1 (5 bases). Per germline, CDR1 SGHRS and CDR2 YFSETQ. Trimming stripped 0 bases from V and 5 bases from J, with 11 bases between. This CDR3 is 15 amino acids long. The CDR3 loop is CASSLEGQANEKLFF. The DNA of the CDR3 is TGCGCCAGCAGCTTGGAGGGGCAGGCGAATGAAAAACTGTTTTTT.

The chain employs TRBV7-9 and TRBJ1-3; unclear D gene. V shed 2 bases and J shed 3 bases, with 8 bases lying between them. Germline assignment: CDR1 SEHNR and CDR2 FQNEAQ (reference sequence). This CDR3 region has 14 residues. The CDR3 reads CASSLTRVGNTIYF. In DNA, the CDR3 is TGTGCCAGCAGCTTAACCCGGGTTGGAAACACCATATATTTT.

The V and J genes are TRBV28 and TRBJ2-3; D remains ambiguous. With 6 bases removed from V and 0 bases from J, the gap between germline ends came to 19 bases. The length of the CDR3 is 17 residues. Per germline, CDR1 MDHEN and CDR2 SYDVKM. Here the CDR3 reads CASSLSTPVASTDTQYF. Here the CDR3 DNA reads TGTGCCAGCAGCCTCAGTACCCCGGTAGCTAGCACAGATACGCAGTATTTT.

The chain is built from TRBV7-2 and TRBJ1-5, with unresolved D. CDR1 is SGHTA, CDR2 FQGNSA, per germline. The CDR3 has 15 residues. V was clipped by 0 bases and J by 0 bases, with 6 bases between them. The CDR3: CASSLAGYSNQPQHF. The CDR3 DNA reads as TGTGCCAGCAGCTTAGCCGGTTATAGCAATCAGCCCCAGCATTTT.

CDR3 coding DNA: TGTGCCTGGAGTGACCCGACAGGGCCATCTAACTATGGCTACACCTTC. Translation: CAWSDPTGPSNYGYTF. This chain links TRBV30 with TRBJ1-2, with TRBD1 matching 7 bases. With V trimmed by 1 base and J by 0 bases, 8 bases remained unmatched. In germline, CDR1 is GTSNPN, CDR2 SVGIG (reference sequence). The CDR3 is 16 residues long.

V usage is TRBV23-1 and J usage is TRBJ2-2, with a possible D match to TRBD2 (6 bases). TRBV23-1 is an ORF for which the function is uncertain. This CDR3 region has 14 residues. The germline V and J ends were trimmed by 10 bases and 4 bases, with 16 bases remaining between them. CDR3 amino acids: CAIPRDSLTGELFF. The CDR3 DNA follows: TGCGCCATCCCCCGGGACTCCCTCACCGGGGAGCTGTTTTTT.